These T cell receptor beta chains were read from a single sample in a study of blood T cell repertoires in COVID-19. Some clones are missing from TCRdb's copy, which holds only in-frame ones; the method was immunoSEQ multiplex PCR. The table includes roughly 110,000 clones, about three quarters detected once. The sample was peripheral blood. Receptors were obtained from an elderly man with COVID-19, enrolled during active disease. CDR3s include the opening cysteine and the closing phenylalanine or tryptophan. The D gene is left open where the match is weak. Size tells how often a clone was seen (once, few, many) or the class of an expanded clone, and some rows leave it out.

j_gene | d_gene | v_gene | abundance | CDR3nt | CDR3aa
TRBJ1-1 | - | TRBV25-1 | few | TGTGCCAGCAGTGACCCAACCCGGGACACCCCAGCTTTCTTT | CASSDPTRDTPAFF
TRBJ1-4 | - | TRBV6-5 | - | TGTGCCAGCAGGACATCCTCGTATGAAAAACTGTTTTTT | CASRTSSYEKLFF
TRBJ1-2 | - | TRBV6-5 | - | TGTGCCAGCAGTCCCTTCTTGGGGGGAGACTATGGCTACACCTTC | CASSPFLGGDYGYTF
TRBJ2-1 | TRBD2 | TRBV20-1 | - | TGCAGTGCTAGTCGGCAGCGGGAGCGTGTTGAGCAGTTCTTC | CSASRQRERVEQFF
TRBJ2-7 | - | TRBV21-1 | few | TGTGCCAGCAGCAAGTTGGTGAGGACAGGTTGTTCCTACGAGCAGTACTTC | CASSKLVRTGCSYEQYF
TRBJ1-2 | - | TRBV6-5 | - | TGTGCCAGCAGTTACTCGAGGGGCAGGGGCGAGTATGGCTACACCTTC | CASSYSRGRGEYGYTF
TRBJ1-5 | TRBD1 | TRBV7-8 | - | TGTGCCAGCAGCTTAGCGGGGGGGACAGGGGGTCAGCCCCAGCATTTT | CASSLAGGTGGQPQHF
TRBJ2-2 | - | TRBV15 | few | TGTGCCACCAGCTACAGGGCCCCGAACACCGGGGAGCTGTTTTTT | CATSYRAPNTGELFF
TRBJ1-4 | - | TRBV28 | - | TGTGCCAGCATGGCCAATAATGAAAAACTGTTTTTT | CASMANNEKLFF
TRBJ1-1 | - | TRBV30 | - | TGTGCCTGGAGTGTACTAGGCACTGAAGCTTTCTTT | CAWSVLGTEAFF
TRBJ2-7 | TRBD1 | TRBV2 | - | TGTGCCAGCAACCGACAGGGGAGCTCCTACGAGCAGTACTTC | CASNRQGSSYEQYF
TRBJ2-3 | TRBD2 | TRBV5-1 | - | TGCGCCAGCAGCTTACCTGGGACTAGCTACGTCGGAGATACGCAGTATTTT | CASSLPGTSYVGDTQYF
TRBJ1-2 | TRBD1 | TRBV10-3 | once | TGTGCCATCAGTAGACAGGGGCCCACTAACTATGGCTACACCTTC | CAISRQGPTNYGYTF
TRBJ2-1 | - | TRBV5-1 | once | TGCGCCAGCAGCTTGGGTACTACGGGGGTAAATGAGCAGTTCTTC | CASSLGTTGVNEQFF
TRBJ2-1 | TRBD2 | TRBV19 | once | TGTGCCAGTAAAAAACTAGCGGATATTTACAATGAGCAGTTCTTC | CASKKLADIYNEQFF
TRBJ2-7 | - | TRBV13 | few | TGTGCCAGCAGCCGTGGGAGGCCCCTCTCCGAGCAGTACTTC | CASSRGRPLSEQYF
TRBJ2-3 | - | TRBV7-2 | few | TGTGCCAGCACACTCCGCTCGGGTATCTCAGATACGCAGTATTTT | CASTLRSGISDTQYF
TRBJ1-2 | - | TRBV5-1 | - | TGCGCCAGCAGCGCACAGGGAAATGCCTATGGCTACACCTTC | CASSAQGNAYGYTF
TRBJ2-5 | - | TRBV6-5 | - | TGTGCCAGCAGTTACTCCCAGGGAGGAAGAAAGACCCAGTACTTC | CASSYSQGGRKTQYF
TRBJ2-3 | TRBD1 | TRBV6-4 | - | TGTGCCAGCAGTGACACAGGGGCCGGATTTGAGACGCAGTATTTT | CASSDTGAGFETQYF
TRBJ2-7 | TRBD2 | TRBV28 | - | TGTGCCAGCAGCGGACACCTAGCGGGCAGCTCCTACGAGCAGTACTTC | CASSGHLAGSSYEQYF
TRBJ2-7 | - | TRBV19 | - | TGTGCCAGTAGTCCCCGGGACATCTCCTACGAGCAGTACTTC | CASSPRDISYEQYF
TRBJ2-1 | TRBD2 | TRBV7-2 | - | TGTGCCAGCAGCCCAGGGACTAGCGGTTCGTACAATGAGCAGTTCTTC | CASSPGTSGSYNEQFF
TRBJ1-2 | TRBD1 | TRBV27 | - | TGTGCCAGCCGACAGGGGGCTAACTATGGCTACACCTTC | CASRQGANYGYTF
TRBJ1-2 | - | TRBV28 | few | TGTGCCAGCAGCAGAGGAGGGGCCCAAGGCTACACCTTC | CASSRGGAQGYTF
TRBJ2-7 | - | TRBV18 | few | TGTGCCAGCTCACCACCGGACAGCACCTACGAGCAGTACTTC | CASSPPDSTYEQYF
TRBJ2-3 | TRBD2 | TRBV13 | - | TGTGCCAGCAGCTTAGGTCTAGCGGGTCTAGATACGCAGTATTTT | CASSLGLAGLDTQYF
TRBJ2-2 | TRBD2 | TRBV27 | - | TGTGCCAGCAGGGGACTAGCGGGTGGGACCGGGGAGCTGTTTTTT | CASRGLAGGTGELFF